A selection of T cell receptor beta chains follows, all from one sample in a study of identical twins. TCRdb re-analysed the 5' RACE reads in MiXCR, keeping a single row per CDR3 protein. The sample yields some 560,000 distinct CDR3 sequences, 9% to 10% seen once. These data are also associated with another study on yellow fever vaccine responses in identical twins.

The sample taken for sequencing was PBMCs. The origin of the receptors is a woman between 18 and 29 years old in good health. The CDR3 runs from the conserved cysteine through the conserved F or W. Each record gives: V gene, D gene, J gene, clone size, CDR3 protein, CDR3 DNA. D genes are given only for firm matches. Rows give clone size only sometimes, using once, few, many, or a class for an expanded clone.

v_call: TRBV2
d_call: TRBD1
j_call: TRBJ2-7
clone_size: few
cdr3_aa: CASEGGQGPVYEQYF
cdr3_nt: TGTGCCAGCGAGGGGGGACAGGGGCCCGTCTACGAGCAGTACTTC

v_call: TRBV12-3/TRBV12-4
d_call: TRBD1
j_call: TRBJ2-7
clone_size: few
cdr3_aa: CASRKQGTYEQYF
cdr3_nt: TGTGCCAGCAGAAAACAGGGGACCTACGAGCAGTACTTC

v_call: TRBV4-3
d_call: TRBD2
j_call: TRBJ2-3
clone_size: few
cdr3_aa: CASSQRGLAGVILTDTQYF
cdr3_nt: TGCGCCAGCAGCCAACGGGGACTAGCGGGAGTGATCCTCACAGATACGCAGTATTTT

v_call: TRBV15
d_call: -
j_call: TRBJ2-5
clone_size: many
cdr3_aa: CATSRSGDREETQYF
cdr3_nt: TGTGCCACCAGCAGATCGGGGGACAGAGAAGAGACCCAGTACTTC

v_call: TRBV6-1
d_call: TRBD2
j_call: TRBJ2-7
clone_size: -
cdr3_aa: CASGTSGQTYEQYF
cdr3_nt: TGTGCCTCCGGGACTAGCGGGCAAACATACGAGCAGTACTTC

v_call: TRBV5-1
d_call: TRBD1
j_call: TRBJ2-7
clone_size: few
cdr3_aa: CASSARDRGRYEQYF
cdr3_nt: TGCGCCAGCAGCGCCCGGGACAGGGGGCGTTACGAGCAGTACTTC

v_call: TRBV6-1
d_call: TRBD2
j_call: TRBJ2-1
clone_size: few
cdr3_aa: CASSDRLAGPNEQFF
cdr3_nt: TGTGCCAGCAGTGACCGACTAGCGGGGCCGAATGAGCAGTTCTTC

v_call: TRBV28
d_call: -
j_call: TRBJ2-7
clone_size: few
cdr3_aa: CASSLGNLGISEQYF
cdr3_nt: TGTGCCAGCAGTTTAGGCAACTTAGGCATATCCGAGCAGTACTTC

v_call: TRBV6-2/TRBV6-3
d_call: -
j_call: TRBJ2-1
clone_size: many
cdr3_aa: CASRETKGSYNEQFF
cdr3_nt: TGTGCCAGCCGGGAAACTAAGGGCTCCTACAATGAGCAGTTCTTC

v_call: TRBV20-1
d_call: TRBD1
j_call: TRBJ1-3
clone_size: many
cdr3_aa: CSAHRDRGGNTIYF
cdr3_nt: TGCAGTGCGCACCGGGACAGGGGTGGAAACACCATATATTTT

v_call: TRBV5-5
d_call: -
j_call: TRBJ2-7
clone_size: -
cdr3_aa: CAMGRRELVYEQYF
cdr3_nt: TGTGCCATGGGCCGTAGGGAGCTGGTATATGAGCAGTACTTC

v_call: TRBV2
d_call: -
j_call: TRBJ2-1
clone_size: -
cdr3_aa: CTSSPSGPIGILVNEQFF
cdr3_nt: TGTACCAGCAGCCCCTCGGGTCCCATAGGTATTTTGGTCAATGAGCAGTTCTTC

v_call: TRBV5-1
d_call: -
j_call: TRBJ2-5
clone_size: -
cdr3_aa: CASSLEWGVREETQYF
cdr3_nt: TGCGCCAGCAGCTTGGAATGGGGGGTTCGGGAAGAGACCCAGTACTTC

v_call: TRBV12-3/TRBV12-4
d_call: -
j_call: TRBJ2-5
clone_size: -
cdr3_aa: CTSSPPDRGDPYQETQYF
cdr3_nt: TGTACCAGCAGTCCCCCGGATCGAGGGGATCCGTACCAAGAGACCCAGTACTTC

v_call: TRBV5-1
d_call: TRBD1
j_call: TRBJ2-6
clone_size: many
cdr3_aa: CASSSPGTGVGANVLTF
cdr3_nt: TGCGCCAGCAGCAGTCCCGGGACAGGGGTCGGGGCCAACGTCCTGACTTTC

v_call: TRBV18
d_call: TRBD1
j_call: TRBJ1-5
clone_size: few
cdr3_aa: CASSLPGQGFQPQHF
cdr3_nt: TGTGCCAGCTCTCTCCCGGGACAGGGCTTTCAGCCCCAGCATTTT

v_call: TRBV11-2
d_call: -
j_call: TRBJ2-7
clone_size: few
cdr3_aa: CASSLDVGVGYEQYF
cdr3_nt: TGTGCCAGCAGCTTAGATGTGGGGGTGGGATACGAGCAGTACTTC

v_call: TRBV10-3
d_call: TRBD2
j_call: TRBJ2-2
clone_size: -
cdr3_aa: CAISTSANTGELFF
cdr3_nt: TGTGCCATCAGCACTAGCGCGAACACCGGGGAGCTGTTTTTT

v_call: TRBV9
d_call: -
j_call: TRBJ2-2
clone_size: -
cdr3_aa: CASSTPAVELNTGELFF
cdr3_nt: TGTGCCAGCAGCACCCCCGCTGTTGAACTAAACACCGGGGAGCTGTTTTTT

v_call: TRBV7-2
d_call: TRBD1
j_call: TRBJ2-7
clone_size: -
cdr3_aa: CASSLATGQPAYEQYF
cdr3_nt: TGTGCCAGCAGCTTAGCAACGGGACAGCCTGCCTACGAGCAGTACTTC

v_call: TRBV4-2
d_call: -
j_call: TRBJ2-7
clone_size: -
cdr3_aa: CASSQRAREQYF
cdr3_nt: TGTGCCAGCAGCCAACGGGCCCGCGAGCAGTACTTC

v_call: TRBV20-1
d_call: TRBD2
j_call: TRBJ2-1
clone_size: -
cdr3_aa: CCASKGASGAYNEQFF
cdr3_nt: TGCTGTGCTAGTAAAGGGGCTAGCGGGGCTTATAATGAGCAGTTCTTC